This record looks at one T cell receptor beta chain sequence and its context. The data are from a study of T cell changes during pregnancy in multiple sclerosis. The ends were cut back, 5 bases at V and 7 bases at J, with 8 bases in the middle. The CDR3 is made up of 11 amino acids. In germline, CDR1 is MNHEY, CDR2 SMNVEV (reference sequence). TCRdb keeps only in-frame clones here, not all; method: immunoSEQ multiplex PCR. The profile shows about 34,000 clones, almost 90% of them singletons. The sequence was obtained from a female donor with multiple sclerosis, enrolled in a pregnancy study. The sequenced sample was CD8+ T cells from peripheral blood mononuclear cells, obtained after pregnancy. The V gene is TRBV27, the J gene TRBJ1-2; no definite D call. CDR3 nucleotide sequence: TGTGCCAGCAGTGCCGGACTTGGCTACACCTTC. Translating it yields CASSAGLGYTF.